This T cell receptor (beta chain) emerged from a study of read filtering for tumor transcriptome and immune sequencing. Study background: DNase treatment preceded whole-transcriptome library preparation.

Concerning this clonotype itself: Germline and junction disagree at one end, which may indicate a read error.

CDR1 and CDR2 from the germline V gene are SEHNR and FQNEAQ (reference sequence). There are 14 residues in the CDR3. Bone marrow was sampled from every patient at the time of active disease. The library was built from approximately 400 ng RNA with molecular barcoded adaptors for alpha/delta and beta/gamma chains. TCRdb reprocessed the reads with MiXCR, giving one entry per CDR3 protein. Of 100,000 to 150,000 distinct CDR3 sequences listed, about 13% were seen once; the top ten hold approximately 8%. The receptor was derived from a donor at least 40 years old with multiple myeloma. The sequenced sample was a population of CD138-negative cells sorted from bone marrow. V usage is TRBV7-9 and J usage is TRBJ2-5; D remains unclear. The CDR3 DNA sequence: TGTGCCAGTAGCTTAGGCCTGGATTGGGAGACCCAGTACTTC. It yields the protein CASSLGLDWETQYF.